This entry lists 26 T cell receptor beta chains sequenced from one sample in a study of blood T cell repertoires in COVID-19. Produced via immunoSEQ multiplex PCR; TCRdb's table is partial and in-frame only. Here the sample spans 400,000 to 500,000 clones, approximately 87% being singletons. The source material was PBMCs or T cells enriched from blood (not recorded which). The source of these receptors is a woman aged 40 to 50 who had recovered from COVID-19.

V is TRBV7-2 and J is TRBJ2-2; 10 bases match TRBD1. Trimming cost V 7 bases and J 4 bases; bases outside gene matches: 6. Germline V gene sequence: CDR1 SGHTA, CDR2 FQGNSA. The CDR3 covers 15 residues. This CDR3 reads CASTVGQGLTGELFF. The CDR3, as DNA: TGTGCCAGCACCGTGGGACAGGGGCTCACCGGGGAGCTGTTTTTT. Supplemented by reference TRBV7-2 and TRBJ2-2, the full variable domain reads GAGVSQSPSNKVTEKGKDVELRCDPISGHTALYWYRQSLGQGLEFLIYFQGNSAPDKSGLPSDRFSAERTGGSVSTLTIQRTQQEDSAVYLCASTVGQGLTGELFFGEGSRLTVL.

The chain links TRBV6-5 to TRBJ2-1; TRBD2 agrees at 9 bases. V shed 8 bases, J shed 4 bases, and the junction held 9 bases outside the gene matches. This CDR3 comprises 15 residues. The germline gives CDR1 MNHEY, CDR2 SVGAGI. CDR3 in DNA: TGTGCCAGCGGGGTTTCTAGCGGGACGTACAATGAGCAGTTCTTC. This gives the protein CASGVSSGTYNEQFF.

The rearrangement links TRBV5-1 to TRBJ1-2, with a possible D match to TRBD1 (6 bases). Trimming shortened V by 4 bases and J by 4 bases, and 17 bases separated the two germline ends. CDR3 length equals 15 residues. The germline CDR1 and CDR2 sequences are SGHRS and YFSETQ. For the CDR3, the DNA is TGCGCCAGCAGCCAGGACAGTAGCATCCCCTATGGCTACACCTTC. Translation gives CASSQDSSIPYGYTF.

The genes are TRBV30 and TRBJ1-6, with 11 bases aligning to TRBD1. V shed 5 bases, J shed 8 bases, and the junction held 5 bases outside the gene matches. The CDR3 has 14 residues. Germline V gene lookup returns CDR1 GTSNPN and CDR2 SVGIG (reference sequence). CDR3 amino acids: CAWEAGQGDSPLHF. CDR3 sequence (DNA): TGTGCCTGGGAGGCGGGACAGGGGGATTCACCCCTCCACTTT.

The chain couples TRBV2 to TRBJ2-7, with TRBD1 as a possible D gene (5 bases). V was trimmed by 4 bases and J by 4 bases, leaving 11 bases between them. Germline values: CDR1 SNHLY, CDR2 FYNNEI. The CDR3 is 13 residues long. CDR3 loop: CASSGKKGYEQYF. In DNA form, the CDR3 reads TGTGCCAGCAGTGGTAAAAAGGGGTACGAGCAGTACTTC.

The chain uses TRBV15 and TRBJ1-2; no definite D call. The germline CDR1 and CDR2 sequences are LNHNV and YYDKDF (reference sequence). The CDR3 has 14 amino acids. V was shortened by 0 bases and J by 3 bases, with 8 bases between the two germline ends. CDR3 loop: CATSRDRRDYGYTF. Here the CDR3 DNA reads TGTGCCACCAGCAGAGATCGACGGGACTATGGCTACACCTTC.

The chain carries TRBV18 and TRBJ1-1; D unresolved. V was clipped by 3 bases and J by 7 bases, with 15 bases between them. The CDR3 spans 14 residues. CDR1 and CDR2 from the germline V gene are KGHSH and LQKENI. The CDR3 spells CASSPLGDRGEAFF. The CDR3 region has the DNA TGTGCCAGCTCACCCCTCGGGGATCGCGGTGAAGCTTTCTTT.

The rearrangement joins TRBV14 to TRBJ2-7; a weak D match, TRBD2 (5 bases). Looked up from germline, CDR1 is SGHDN and CDR2 is FVKESK. The ends were cut back, 0 bases at V and 4 bases at J, with 7 bases in the middle. There are 13 residues in the CDR3. CDR3 sequence reads: CASSQDRTYEQYF. The CDR3 bases are TGTGCCAGCAGCCAAGATCGGACTTACGAGCAGTACTTC.

CDR3 sequence: CASSHTGTGANIQYF. The CDR3 bases are TGTGCCAGCAGTCATACCGGGACAGGGGCGAACATTCAGTACTTC. The V gene is TRBV7-2, the J gene TRBJ2-4; 10 positions match TRBD1. J lost 7 bases, V lost 6 bases, and 9 bases had no gene match. The CDR3 loop spans 15 amino acids. The germline gives CDR1 SGHTA, CDR2 FQGNSA.

The J gene is TRBJ1-1, the V gene TRBV4-3, with D maybe TRBD1 (6 bases). Per the germline V gene, CDR1 is LGHNA and CDR2 is YSLEER. The CDR3 runs to 15 residues. Trimming shortened V by 0 bases and J by 0 bases, and 8 bases separated the two germline ends. CDR3 sequence: CASSQEGALNTEAFF. In nucleotides, the CDR3 is TGCGCCAGCAGCCAAGAGGGGGCGTTGAACACTGAAGCTTTCTTT.

This chain joins TRBV14 and TRBJ2-5; no clear D gene. V lost 1 base and J lost 4, with 4 bases in between. The CDR3 totals 12 residues. Germline values: CDR1 SGHDN, CDR2 FVKESK. CDR3 nucleotides: TGTGCCAGCAGCCAAGCGGGAGAGACCCAGTACTTC. Encoded protein: CASSQAGETQYF. Full variable domain (remainder filled in from reference TRBV14 and TRBJ2-5): EAGVTQFPSHSVIEKGQTVTLRCDPISGHDNLYWYRRVMGKEIKFLLHFVKESKQDESGMPNNRFLAERTGGTYSTLKVQPAELEDSGVYFCASSQAGETQYFGPGTRLLVL.

The V call is TRBV15, the J call TRBJ2-2; 8 bases map to TRBD1. The germline CDR1 and CDR2 sequences are LNHNV and YYDKDF (reference sequence). CDR3 length: 17 residues. Trimming took 4 bases from V and 7 from J; bases not matched to a gene: 14. In DNA form, the CDR3 reads TGTGCCACCAGCAAACCCTACCAGGGGGCGATTGGCGGGGAGCTGTTTTTT. It yields the protein CATSKPYQGAIGGELFF.

The rearrangement uses TRBV5-1 and TRBJ2-5; 8 positions agree with TRBD1. V gave up 4 bases and J gave up 1 base; unmatched junction bases: 12. The CDR3 is 17 residues long. Per germline, CDR1 SGHRS and CDR2 YFSETQ. This CDR3 is CASSGGETGVIQETQYF. CDR3 DNA: TGCGCCAGCAGCGGAGGGGAGACAGGGGTCATCCAAGAGACCCAGTACTTC. Looking up the rest from reference TRBV5-1 and TRBJ2-5 gives the full variable domain: KAGVTQTPRYLIKTRGQQVTLSCSPISGHRSVSWYQQTPGQGLQFLFEYFSETQRNKGNFPGRFSGRQFSNSRSEMNVSTLELGDSALYLCASSGGETGVIQETQYFGPGTRLLVL.

V and J are TRBV21-1 and TRBJ2-2; the listed D gene, TRBD1, was not tested against the DNA. TRBV21-1 is labeled a pseudogene. The CDR3 totals 15 residues. CDR3 in DNA: TGTGCCAGCAGCTTCCGGGACAGGGGCACCGGGGAGCTGTTTTTT. This gives the protein CASSFRDRGTGELFF.

The chain is built from TRBV6-4 and TRBJ2-2; weak D call: TRBD2 (6 bases). CDR3 length equals 14 residues. The V gene's germline CDR1 is MRHNA and CDR2 SNTAGT. The V end lost 6 bases, the J end lost 6 bases, and 14 bases lay between the germline ends. Here the CDR3 DNA reads TGTGCCAGCAGAGCGGAGAGCGGGCCCGGGGAGCTGTTTTTT. Amino acids: CASRAESGPGELFF.

The rearrangement links TRBV5-5 to TRBJ1-2, with 7 bases fitting TRBD1. The CDR3 is 15 amino acids. V dropped 4 bases and J dropped 8; count of bases not matched to a gene: 14. CDR1 is SGHKS, CDR2 YYEKEE, per germline (reference sequence). As DNA, the CDR3 is TGTGCCAGCAGCACCCGGGACAGCTCTTCCTGGGGCTACACCTTC. It encodes CASSTRDSSSWGYTF.

This chain links TRBV6-5 with TRBJ1-1; D is perhaps TRBD1 (5 bases). The CDR3 consists of 14 residues. The V end lost 6 bases, the J end lost 3 bases, and 14 bases lay between the germline ends. CDR1 and CDR2 from the germline V gene are MNHEY and SVGAGI. DNA for the CDR3: TGTGCCAGCAGCCCCGGGGGGAGGGACACTGAAGCTTTCTTT. Translating it yields CASSPGGRDTEAFF.

The J gene is TRBJ2-3, the V gene TRBV19; D may be TRBD2 (6 bases). Trimming took 3 bases from V and 5 from J, leaving 21 bases between them. The germline V gene encodes CDR1 LNHDA and CDR2 SQIVND (reference sequence). The CDR3 sequence is 17 residues long. The CDR3 region is CASSILFPSVEIDTQYF. The CDR3 nucleotides read TGTGCCAGTAGTATCCTGTTTCCTAGCGTTGAGATAGATACGCAGTATTTT.

This sequence joins TRBV6-5 and TRBJ2-3; D perhaps matches TRBD1 (5 bases). Germline CDR1 and CDR2: MNHEY and SVGAGI. The V end was cut by 2 bases, the J end by 9 bases, with 12 bases between. The CDR3 has 13 amino acids. The CDR3 bases are TGTGCCAGCAGTTACCTCTTGACAGCAACGCAGTATTTT. Amino acids: CASSYLLTATQYF.

Concerning this clone: Additional DNA sequences in this sample encode the identical CDR3. This chain uses TRBV9 with TRBJ2-3; no firm D call. V shed 0 bases and J shed 1 base, with 6 bases lying between them. Looked up from germline, CDR1 is SGDLS and CDR2 is YYNGEE. The CDR3 totals 14 residues. The chain's CDR3 is CASSVGAGTDTQYF. The CDR3 nucleotides read TGTGCCAGCAGCGTAGGCGCTGGCACAGATACGCAGTATTTT. Full variable domain (remainder filled in from reference TRBV9 and TRBJ2-3): DSGVTQTPKHLITATGQRVTLRCSPRSGDLSVYWYQQSLDQGLQFLIQYYNGEERAKGNILERFSAQQFPDLHSELNLSSLELGDSALYFCASSVGAGTDTQYFGPGTRLTVL.

The chain couples TRBV4-3 to TRBJ1-2; D not certain. The CDR3 is 14 amino acids. Germline CDR1 and CDR2: LGHNA and YSLEER. Trimming took off 0 bases at V and 8 bases at J, with 13 bases between the two ends. The CDR3: CASSQEVWRGGYTF. The CDR3, as DNA: TGCGCCAGCAGCCAAGAAGTCTGGAGAGGAGGCTACACCTTC.

The chain links TRBV7-2 to TRBJ2-2; D call uncertain. Trimming took off 4 bases at V and 6 bases at J, with 9 bases between the two ends. This CDR3 is 13 amino acids long. From germline, CDR1 is SGHTA and CDR2 FQGNSA. In DNA, the CDR3 is TGTGCCAGCAGCTCCGGGTCGGCCGGGGAGCTGTTTTTT. Amino acids: CASSSGSAGELFF.

The chain is built from TRBV7-2 and TRBJ1-1; no reliable D call. There are 16 residues in the CDR3. V gave up 5 bases and J gave up 5 bases, with 21 bases separating them. The germline CDR1 and CDR2 sequences are SGHTA and FQGNSA. The chain's CDR3 is CASSPDTTMTGTEAFF. DNA for the CDR3: TGTGCCAGCAGCCCTGACACAACCATGACGGGAACTGAAGCTTTCTTT.

The chain couples TRBV4-3 to TRBJ2-1; 11 bases match TRBD2. Germline CDR1 reads LGHNA; CDR2 reads YSLEER. V shed 1 base and J 3 bases; nucleotides not matched to a gene: 11. This CDR3 is 19 amino acids long. The CDR3 DNA reads TGCGCCAGCAGCCAAGTGGTGAGCGGGACTAGCGGAGTCTACAATGAGCAGTTCTTC. The encoded protein is CASSQVVSGTSGVYNEQFF.

V gene TRBV4-1 combines with J gene TRBJ1-5; no clear D. CDR1 MGHRA and CDR2 YSYEKL come from the germline V gene. Trimming left V 1 base short and J 5 bases short, with 15 bases between. The CDR3 spans 16 residues. The CDR3 here is CASSQGLIIRDQPQHF. CDR3 in DNA: TGCGCCAGCAGCCAAGGTTTGATAATTCGAGATCAGCCCCAGCATTTT.

This chain's CDR3 is CASSTGTSYEQYF. The CDR3 DNA reads TGTGCCAGTAGCACCGGGACATCCTACGAGCAGTACTTC. This chain links TRBV19 with TRBJ2-7; D possibly corresponds to TRBD1 (6 bases). Trimming pared 6 bases from V and 1 base from J, leaving 10 bases between. The length of the CDR3 is 13 residues. Looked up from germline, CDR1 is LNHDA and CDR2 is SQIVND (reference sequence). Full variable domain (missing parts from reference TRBV19 and TRBJ2-7): DGGITQSPKYLFRKEGQNVTLSCEQNLNHDAMYWYRQDPGQGLRLIYYSQIVNDFQKGDIAEGYSVSREKKESFPLTVTSAQKNPTAFYLCASSTGTSYEQYFGPGTRLTVT.